The 28 T cell receptor beta chains below were found in one sample sequenced in a study of cytomegalovirus exposure and HLA in healthy donors. 13 Jbeta primers and 60 Vbeta primers were used for the PCR. Data came from immunoSEQ multiplex PCR; TCRdb stores just in-frame clones and leaves some out. The top ten clones hold over 6.5% of a sample with 110,000 or so clones, roughly 70% of them seen once. Sequencing was performed on PBMCs. The source of these receptors is a man between 18 and 29 years old in good health and CMV-seropositive.

The chain links TRBV6-1 to TRBJ1-5; perhaps TRBD1 as D (5 bases). The V end lost 10 bases, the J end lost 9 bases, and 19 bases lay between the germline ends. Germline values: CDR1 MNHNS, CDR2 SASEGT. The length of the CDR3 is 13 residues. The CDR3 loop is CATRGTEVRPQHF. For the CDR3, the DNA is TGTGCCACCCGGGGGACCGAGGTGAGGCCCCAGCATTTT.

The chain links TRBV28 to TRBJ1-1; 7 bases map to TRBD1. The V segment lost 7 bases and the J segment 2 bases; nucleotides outside the gene matches: 4. The CDR3 covers 13 residues. The germline V gene encodes CDR1 MDHEN and CDR2 SYDVKM. The CDR3 region is CASTTGFNTEAFF. The CDR3 DNA sequence: TGTGCCAGCACGACAGGGTTTAACACTGAAGCTTTCTTT.

The chain carries TRBV5-1 and TRBJ1-1, with 7 nucleotides matching TRBD1. Germline assignment: CDR1 SGHRS and CDR2 YFSETQ. This CDR3 spans 14 amino acids. Trimming took 2 bases from V and 3 from J; bases not matched to a gene: 4. CDR3: CASSFDREYTEAFF. For the CDR3, the DNA is TGCGCCAGCAGCTTTGACAGGGAGTACACTGAAGCTTTCTTT. Using reference TRBV5-1 and TRBJ1-1 for the parts outside the CDR3, the full variable domain is KAGVTQTPRYLIKTRGQQVTLSCSPISGHRSVSWYQQTPGQGLQFLFEYFSETQRNKGNFPGRFSGRQFSNSRSEMNVSTLELGDSALYLCASSFDREYTEAFFGQGTRLTVV.

The gene calls are TRBV6-5 and TRBJ2-7, with D tentatively TRBD1 (6 bases). V lost 6 bases, J lost 1 base, and 16 bases lay in between. Per germline, CDR1 MNHEY and CDR2 SVGAGI. The CDR3 extends over 15 amino acids. Written as DNA, the CDR3 is TGTGCCAGCAGGACCTCCGACAGGAGGTCCTACGAGCAGTACTTC. Encoded protein: CASRTSDRRSYEQYF.

The V gene is TRBV28, the J gene TRBJ1-6; 7 positions match TRBD1. V was pared by 5 bases and J by 9 bases, with 4 bases of the junction left unmatched. The CDR3 has 13 residues. CDR1 and CDR2 (germline): MDHEN, SYDVKM. DNA for the CDR3: TGTGCCAGCAGTCAGAACAGGGGTTCACCCCTCCACTTT. Protein product: CASSQNRGSPLHF.

The chain links TRBV5-1 to TRBJ2-5; D perhaps matches TRBD2 (5 bases). The CDR3 extends over 13 amino acids. V was cut by 1 base and J by 5 bases, with 9 bases left in between. Germline V CDR1 and CDR2: SGHRS, YFSETQ. The CDR3 loop is CASSLWSSETQYF. As DNA, the CDR3 is TGCGCCAGCAGCTTGTGGTCTAGCGAGACCCAGTACTTC.

Only a few counts were recorded for this clone. The chain employs TRBV6-1 and TRBJ2-4; possible D gene TRBD2, 5 bases. V lost 6 bases to trimming and J lost 2 bases, with 8 bases between them. The CDR3 spans 13 residues. Germline loops: CDR1 MNHNS, CDR2 SASEGT. CDR3 sequence: CASRTGTKNIQYF. DNA of the CDR3: TGTGCCAGCAGGACGGGAACCAAAAACATTCAGTACTTC.

Details on this clone: At one boundary the junction diverges from the germline segment, which might be a read error. This specimen includes other DNA sequences encoding the same CDR3. V and J are TRBV4-1 and TRBJ1-1, with no clear D. The CDR3 totals 17 residues. Germline-derived CDR1 and CDR2 are MGHRA and YSYEKL. The chain's CDR3 is CASSQDESRLLNTEAFF. CDR3 nucleotide sequence: TGCGCCAGCAGCCAAGACGAGTCCAGACTCCTCAACACTGAAGCCTTCTTT.

The rearrangement uses TRBV15 and TRBJ2-3; D is possibly TRBD2 (6 bases). CDR3 length: 20 residues. V lost 6 bases and J lost 7, with 35 bases in between. CDR1 and CDR2 from the germline V gene are LNHNV and YYDKDF (reference sequence). The CDR3 nucleotides are TGTGCCACCAGTAAATCCCTCTTCAAATTAGCGGACATCCGTAAGAATACGCAGTATTTT. Residues: CATSKSLFKLADIRKNTQYF.

The gene calls are TRBV4-2 and TRBJ1-1, with D hard to call. V was pared by 1 base and J by 4 bases, with 13 bases between. Germline-derived CDR1 and CDR2 are LGHNA and YNFKEQ. CDR3 size: 15 residues. CDR3 coding DNA: TGTGCCAGCAGCCAAGGGCCCATCGTGGCCACTGAAGCTTTCTTT. Translated: CASSQGPIVATEAFF.

The chain has TRBV25-1 and TRBJ1-2, with D tentatively TRBD1 (6 bases). CDR1 and CDR2 (germline): MGHDK, SYGVNS. V was clipped by 8 bases and J by 4 bases, with 17 bases between them. This CDR3 is 14 amino acids long. This CDR3 is CASGKTGMAYGYTF. The DNA for the CDR3 is TGTGCCAGCGGTAAGACAGGCATGGCCTATGGCTACACCTTC.

In its sample, this clone was seen a few times. The chain carries TRBV7-9 and TRBJ2-3; TRBD1 aligns across 7 bases. The junction had 8 bases not matched to a gene; V was cut back by 2 bases and J by 3 bases. Germline CDR1 and CDR2: SEHNR and FQNEAQ (reference sequence). The CDR3 sequence is 16 residues long. The CDR3 protein is CASSLRTGVSTDTQYF. CDR3 nucleotides: TGTGCCAGCAGCTTAAGAACAGGGGTTTCGACAGATACGCAGTATTTT.

The genes are TRBV6-1 and TRBJ2-1; 10 nucleotides match TRBD2. The V gene's germline CDR1 is MNHNS and CDR2 SASEGT. This CDR3 has 16 amino acids. V was clipped by 4 bases and J by 7 bases; unmatched bases: 10. The CDR3 coding sequence is TGTGCCAGCAGTGGGGGCTGGGCTAGCGGGGGTAATGAGCAGTTCTTC. Its protein is CASSGGWASGGNEQFF.

The sample holds one count of this clone. V and J are TRBV9 and TRBJ1-1; D not resolved. This CDR3 region has 14 residues. Per germline, CDR1 SGDLS and CDR2 YYNGEE. V gave up 3 bases and J gave up 1 base, with 10 bases separating them. DNA of the CDR3: TGTGCCAGCAGCGCCCTCGGAGGGAACACTGAAGCTTTCTTT. Residues: CASSALGGNTEAFF.

The chain joins TRBV7-8 to TRBJ1-5, with D possibly matching TRBD1 (5 bases). This CDR3 is built from 16 residues. In germline, CDR1 is SGHVS, CDR2 FQNEAQ. V dropped 5 bases and J dropped 1 base, with 15 bases sitting between them. Here the CDR3 reads CASSPEGALSNQPQHF. The CDR3 DNA sequence: TGTGCCAGCAGCCCAGAAGGGGCCTTAAGCAATCAGCCCCAGCATTTT.

V gene TRBV2 combines with J gene TRBJ2-3, with 9 bases identical to TRBD2. The CDR3 is made up of 16 amino acids. Germline CDR1 and CDR2: SNHLY and FYNNEI. After removal of 4 bases from V and 0 bases from J, the junction contained 5 bases not matched to a gene. The DNA for the CDR3 is TGTGCCAGCAGTGTAGGGCTAGCGGGGAGCACAGATACGCAGTATTTT. Protein sequence: CASSVGLAGSTDTQYF.

The chain carries TRBV5-6 and TRBJ2-6; 7 nucleotides line up with TRBD2. Germline CDR1 reads SGHDT; CDR2 reads YYEEEE. V shed 5 bases, J shed 4 bases, and the junction held 9 bases outside the gene matches. This CDR3 comprises 16 residues. CDR3 loop: CASSRRGDSGANVLTF. The CDR3, as DNA: TGTGCCAGCAGTCGACGGGGGGATTCGGGGGCCAACGTCCTGACTTTC.

This clone occurred once. This rearrangement joins TRBV29-1 to TRBJ1-3; weak D call: TRBD1 (6 bases). The germline V gene encodes CDR1 SQVTM and CDR2 ANQGSEA. The CDR3 loop spans 15 amino acids. Trimming took 3 bases from V and 2 from J, leaving 14 bases between them. The CDR3 coding sequence is TGCAGCGTTGAGCAGCCAGGGGATACTGGAAACACCATATATTTT. Protein sequence: CSVEQPGDTGNTIYF.

The J gene is TRBJ1-1, the V gene TRBV27; 9 bases map to TRBD1. The germline V gene encodes CDR1 MNHEY and CDR2 SMNVEV (reference sequence). V lost 6 bases, J lost 1 base, and 0 bases stayed unmatched. The CDR3 runs to 13 residues. This CDR3 reads CASRTGGNTEAFF. The CDR3 DNA sequence: TGTGCCAGCAGGACAGGGGGGAACACTGAAGCTTTCTTT.

This clone showed up just a few times. This chain uses TRBV4-1 with TRBJ2-5; 14 bases map to TRBD2. Trimming cost V 1 base and J 4 bases; bases outside gene matches: 2. The germline V gene encodes CDR1 MGHRA and CDR2 YSYEKL. This CDR3 spans 16 amino acids. CDR3 protein: CASSQVGTSGGETQYF. CDR3 DNA: TGCGCCAGCAGCCAAGTCGGGACTAGCGGGGGAGAGACCCAGTACTTC.

With regard to this clone: Germline is not matched at one junction end, which may reflect a read error. The chain carries TRBV27 and TRBJ1-5; TRBD1 aligns across 8 bases. This CDR3 spans 12 amino acids. Germline lookup yields CDR1 MNHEY and CDR2 SMNVEV (reference sequence). The CDR3 DNA sequence: TGTGCCGGCAGGACAGGGAATCAGCCCCAGCATTTT. Translating it yields CAGRTGNQPQHF.

The chain has TRBV5-1 and TRBJ1-5; 7 bases map to TRBD1. Germline V gives CDR1 SGHRS, CDR2 YFSETQ. There are 15 residues in the CDR3. Trimming cost V 0 bases and J 0 bases; bases outside gene matches: 0. The CDR3: CASSLGDSSNQPQHF. The CDR3 DNA is TGCGCCAGCAGCTTGGGGGACAGTAGCAATCAGCCCCAGCATTTT. Looking up the rest from reference TRBV5-1 and TRBJ1-5 gives the full variable domain: KAGVTQTPRYLIKTRGQQVTLSCSPISGHRSVSWYQQTPGQGLQFLFEYFSETQRNKGNFPGRFSGRQFSNSRSEMNVSTLELGDSALYLCASSLGDSSNQPQHFGDGTRLSIL.

The chain uses TRBV19 and TRBJ2-5, with TRBD2 matching 8 bases. This CDR3 region has 16 residues. The germline gives CDR1 LNHDA, CDR2 SQIVND (reference sequence). Trimming cost V 1 base and J 2 bases; bases outside gene matches: 6. The CDR3: CASSIATSGPQETQYF. For the CDR3, the DNA is TGTGCCAGTAGTATAGCTACTAGCGGACCTCAAGAGACCCAGTACTTC.

V usage is TRBV4-1 and J usage is TRBJ2-3, with a possible D match to TRBD1 (6 bases). Between the trimmed V and J ends, which lost 0 bases and 5 bases, there was a span of 15 bases. This CDR3 is 16 amino acids long. The germline V gene encodes CDR1 MGHRA and CDR2 YSYEKL. The CDR3 region has the DNA TGCGCCAGCAGCCAAGACCTGGGGGCCGTTCAAGATACGCAGTATTTT. It encodes CASSQDLGAVQDTQYF.

The chain links TRBV2 to TRBJ1-1; D gene ambiguous. Per germline, CDR1 SNHLY and CDR2 FYNNEI. The CDR3 is made up of 10 amino acids. The V and J ends lost 8 bases and 7 bases respectively, with 8 bases between them. CDR3 sequence reads: CASRRLEAFF. The CDR3 DNA sequence: TGTGCCAGCCGCAGGCTTGAAGCTTTCTTT.

This clone has just one count. V gene TRBV11-3 combines with J gene TRBJ2-7, with D hard to call. The CDR3 is 12 amino acids. V shed 5 bases and J shed 0 bases, with 5 bases lying between them. Germline V gives CDR1 SGHNT, CDR2 YENEEA. CDR3 amino acids: CASSLLSYEQYF. Written as DNA, the CDR3 is TGTGCCAGCAGCCTCCTCTCCTACGAGCAGTACTTC. Full variable domain (missing parts from reference TRBV11-3 and TRBJ2-7): EAGVVQSPRYKIIEKKQPVAFWCNPISGHNTLYWYLQNLGQGPELLIRYENEEAVDDSQLPKDRFSAERLKGVDSTLKIQPAELGDSAVYLCASSLLSYEQYFGPGTRLTVT.

The CDR3, as DNA: TGTGCCAGCACGGGGACTAGCGTGGGTGAGCAGTACTTC. Translating gives CASTGTSVGEQYF. The J gene is TRBJ2-7, the V gene TRBV18; TRBD2 matches at 10 bases. Germline CDR1 KGHSH, CDR2 LQKENI. The CDR3 has 13 amino acids. V lost 8 bases to trimming and J lost 7 bases; unmatched junction nucleotides: 8.

The gene calls are TRBV18 and TRBJ1-1; TRBD1 matches at 7 bases. Unmatched junction bases numbered 3, after V lost 3 bases and J lost 2 bases. The CDR3 is made up of 14 amino acids. In germline, CDR1 is KGHSH, CDR2 LQKENI. CDR3 region: CASSPGQLNTEAFF. Written as DNA, the CDR3 is TGTGCCAGCTCACCGGGACAGCTAAACACTGAAGCTTTCTTT.